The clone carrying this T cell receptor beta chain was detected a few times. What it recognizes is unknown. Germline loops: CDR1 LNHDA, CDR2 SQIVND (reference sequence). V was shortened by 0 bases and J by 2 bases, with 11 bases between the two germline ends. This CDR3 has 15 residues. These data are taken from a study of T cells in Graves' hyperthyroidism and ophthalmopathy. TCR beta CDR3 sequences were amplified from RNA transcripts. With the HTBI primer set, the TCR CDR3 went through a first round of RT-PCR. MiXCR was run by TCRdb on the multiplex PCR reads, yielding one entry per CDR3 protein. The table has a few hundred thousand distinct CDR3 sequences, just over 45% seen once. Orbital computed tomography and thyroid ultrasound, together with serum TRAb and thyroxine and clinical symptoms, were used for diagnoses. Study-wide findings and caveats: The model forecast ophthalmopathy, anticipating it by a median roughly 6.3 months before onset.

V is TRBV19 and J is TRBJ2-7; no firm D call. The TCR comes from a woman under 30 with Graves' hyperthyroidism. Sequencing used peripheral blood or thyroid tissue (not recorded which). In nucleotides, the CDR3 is TGTGCCAGTAGTATAGAGTCAACGGCTACCTACGAGCAGTACTTC. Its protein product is CASSIESTATYEQYF.